The clone carrying this T cell receptor beta chain was seen a single time. Its antigen is undetermined. The source of the sample is a study of early stage breast cancer tumors. Across the study: Most invasive tumors, twelve of 16, were ER+/PR+/HER2-. Study-level points and caveats: Blood repertoires resembled normal breast more than tumor. Commonly generated sequences made up most enriched TCRB sequences shared between patients.

The data were produced by immunoSEQ multiplex PCR, yet TCRdb's version contains in-frame clones alone and is incomplete. This table holds more than 55,000 clones, 65% to 85% found once. The length of the CDR3 is 13 residues. V gave up 6 bases and J gave up 8 bases; unmatched junction bases: 6. In germline, CDR1 is MNHNS, CDR2 SASEGT. Sequencing used blood. The source of this sequence is a person aged 35-49 years with breast cancer. The V and J genes are TRBV6-1 and TRBJ1-5, with 8 nucleotides matching TRBD1. CDR3 in amino acids: CASRGQGLEPQHF. CDR3 nucleotide sequence: TGTGCCAGCAGAGGACAGGGCCTGGAGCCCCAGCATTTT.